Each of the 17 T cell receptor beta chains below was sequenced from the same sample in a study of blood T cell repertoires in COVID-19. Libraries were prepared by immunoSEQ multiplex PCR; TCRdb keeps only in-frame clonotypes and omits some of them. This table holds 330,000 or so clones, roughly 90% found once. The sample was PBMCs or T cells enriched from blood (not recorded which). These receptors came from a woman aged 25 to 39 who had recovered from COVID-19.

The CDR3 reads CSASPGQPQHF. The CDR3 DNA follows: TGCAGTGCTAGCCCGGGTCAGCCCCAGCATTTT. The chain carries TRBV20-1 and TRBJ1-5, with unresolved D. Looked up from germline, CDR1 is DFQATT and CDR2 is SNEGSKA (reference sequence). CDR3 length: 11 residues. The V end lost 3 bases, the J end lost 6 bases, and 6 bases lay between the germline ends.

The V call is TRBV5-1, the J call TRBJ1-4; D is perhaps TRBD1 (5 bases). Germline CDR1 and CDR2: SGHRS and YFSETQ. Trimming removed 0 bases from V and 8 bases from J, with 14 bases in between. This CDR3 has 15 amino acids. CDR3 bases: TGCGCCAGCAGCTTGGCCGGAAGGGGTGAGGAAAAACTGTTTTTT. As protein: CASSLAGRGEEKLFF.

The chain links TRBV7-9 to TRBJ1-1; a weak D match, TRBD1 (6 bases). The CDR3 consists of 13 residues. The V end was cut by 5 bases, the J end by 10 bases, with 17 bases between. CDR1 and CDR2 (germline): SEHNR, FQNEAQ (reference sequence). CDR3 amino acids: CASSLSEGVGAFF. In DNA form, the CDR3 reads TGTGCCAGCAGCCTATCTGAGGGGGTAGGAGCTTTCTTT.

As concerns this clone: Other DNA sequences in the sample encode the same CDR3. The chain combines TRBV7-2 with TRBJ2-1, with D uncertain. Trimming took 3 bases from V and 4 from J, leaving 7 bases between them. Germline CDR1 is SGHTA and CDR2 is FQGNSA. The CDR3 is 13 residues long. CDR3 bases: TGTGCCAGCAGCTTGGCCAGGTACAATGAGCAGTTCTTC. Residues: CASSLARYNEQFF. Based on the CDR3 plus reference TRBV7-2 and TRBJ2-1, the full variable domain is GAGVSQSPSNKVTEKGKDVELRCDPISGHTALYWYRQSLGQGLEFLIYFQGNSAPDKSGLPSDRFSAERTGGSVSTLTIQRTQQEDSAVYLCASSLARYNEQFFGPGTRLTVL.

This chain links TRBV5-1 with TRBJ2-7; no clear D gene. This CDR3 is built from 14 residues. V was clipped by 1 base and J by 2 bases, with 10 bases between them. In germline, CDR1 is SGHRS, CDR2 YFSETQ. CDR3 nucleotide sequence: TGCGCCAGCAGCTTGACTACACGTCCCTACGAGCAGTACTTC. This translates into CASSLTTRPYEQYF.

This sequence joins TRBV28 and TRBJ2-2; 9 nucleotides agree with TRBD1. Germline V CDR1 and CDR2: MDHEN, SYDVKM. The CDR3 is 13 amino acids. V dropped 11 bases and J dropped 5; count of bases not matched to a gene: 6. CDR3 sequence: CAGQGFQTGELFF. CDR3 coding DNA: TGTGCCGGACAGGGGTTTCAAACCGGGGAGCTGTTTTTT. Combining the CDR3 with reference TRBV28 and TRBJ2-2 gives the whole variable domain DVKVTQSSRYLVKRTGEKVFLECVQDMDHENMFWYRQDPGLGLRLIYFSYDVKMKEKGDIPEGYSVSREKKERFSLILESASTNQTSMYLCAGQGFQTGELFFGEGSRLTVL.

For the CDR3, the DNA is TGTGCCAGCAGCCGCTTCGCAGGGGCTCTCCAAGAGACCCAGTACTTC. Translation: CASSRFAGALQETQYF. The V and J genes are TRBV5-4 and TRBJ2-5, with D possibly matching TRBD1 (6 bases). The CDR3 runs 16 residues. V gave up 4 bases and J gave up 1 base, with 17 bases separating them. In germline, CDR1 is SGHNT, CDR2 YYREEE (reference sequence).

The V gene is TRBV18, the J gene TRBJ2-1; 11 bases are shared with TRBD2. Trimming took 4 bases from V and 4 from J; bases not matched to a gene: 6. The CDR3 is made up of 16 amino acids. CDR1 and CDR2 (germline): KGHSH, LQKENI. CDR3 in DNA: TGTGCCAGCTCACGGGCCGGGACTAGCGGTTACAATGAGCAGTTCTTC. Protein: CASSRAGTSGYNEQFF.

J is TRBJ2-1 and V is TRBV11-3; 8 positions agree with TRBD2. Germline CDR1 and CDR2: SGHNT and YENEEA. CDR3 length equals 15 residues. V shed 0 bases, J shed 4 bases, and the junction held 2 bases outside the gene matches. The CDR3 nucleotides read TGTGCCAGCAGCTTAGACCGGGGGGGATACAATGAGCAGTTCTTC. Encoded protein: CASSLDRGGYNEQFF.

V gene TRBV7-2 combines with J gene TRBJ1-2; 7 nucleotides line up with TRBD1. Trimming took 5 bases from V and 4 from J; bases not matched to a gene: 7. This CDR3 has 14 amino acids. Germline assignment: CDR1 SGHTA and CDR2 FQGNSA. CDR3 region: CASSLQTGSYGYTF. CDR3 in DNA: TGTGCCAGCAGCCTACAGACAGGGAGCTATGGCTACACCTTC.

The chain carries TRBV4-3 and TRBJ2-1, with a tentative D call TRBD2 (5 bases). This CDR3 spans 16 amino acids. V lost 0 bases and J lost 0, with 9 bases in between. Germline CDR1 LGHNA, CDR2 YSLEER. The CDR3 DNA is TGCGCCAGCAGCCAAGACAGCGGTTTCTCCTACAATGAGCAGTTCTTC. This gives the protein CASSQDSGFSYNEQFF.

The chain couples TRBV4-1 to TRBJ2-7; D call uncertain. Germline values: CDR1 MGHRA, CDR2 YSYEKL. This CDR3 has 13 amino acids. Trimming shortened V by 4 bases and J by 1 base, and 8 bases separated the two germline ends. The CDR3 protein is CASSLRVSYEQYF. The CDR3 DNA reads as TGCGCCAGCAGCCTACGGGTTTCCTACGAGCAGTACTTC.

The V and J genes are TRBV3-1 (or the pseudogene TRBV3-2) and TRBJ2-7; TRBD2 aligns across 7 bases. Germline V gives CDR1 LGHDT, CDR2 YNNKEL (reference sequence). The CDR3 has 15 amino acids. The V gene end was trimmed by 1 base and the J gene end by 4 bases; junction bases not matched to a gene: 7. The CDR3 here is CASSQGRLAIYEQYF. The DNA of the CDR3 is TGTGCCAGCAGCCAAGGTAGACTAGCTATATACGAGCAGTACTTC.

This clone was observed once. The J gene is TRBJ2-7, the V gene TRBV6-6, with 8 bases matching TRBD1. Germline V CDR1 and CDR2: MNHNY, SVGAGI (reference sequence). V lost 5 bases, J lost 3 bases, and 3 bases stayed unmatched. The CDR3 runs 13 residues. CDR3: CASSPGQVYEQYF. CDR3 coding DNA: TGTGCCAGCAGTCCGGGACAGGTCTACGAGCAGTACTTC.

V gene TRBV5-1 combines with J gene TRBJ1-3, with D possibly matching TRBD1 (6 bases). The CDR3 length is 16 residues. With 0 bases removed from V and 0 bases from J, the gap between germline ends came to 10 bases. Germline V gene sequence: CDR1 SGHRS, CDR2 YFSETQ. The CDR3 DNA reads TGCGCCAGCAGCTTGGCTGGGGGCGACTCTGGAAACACCATATATTTT. Translation: CASSLAGGDSGNTIYF. The variable domain in full, with the rest retrieved from reference TRBV5-1 and TRBJ1-3, is KAGVTQTPRYLIKTRGQQVTLSCSPISGHRSVSWYQQTPGQGLQFLFEYFSETQRNKGNFPGRFSGRQFSNSRSEMNVSTLELGDSALYLCASSLAGGDSGNTIYFGEGSWLTVV.

V usage is TRBV4-2 and J usage is TRBJ2-1; the match to TRBD2 covers 8 bases. With V trimmed by 4 bases and J by 8 bases, 10 bases remained unmatched. Germline loops: CDR1 LGHNA, CDR2 YNFKEQ. CDR3 length: 15 residues. In nucleotides, the CDR3 is TGTGCCAGCAGCCCATCAGCGGGAGTTAGCGATGAGCAGTTCTTC. This codes for CASSPSAGVSDEQFF.

The chain carries TRBV18 and TRBJ1-2, with D hard to call. Germline CDR1 reads KGHSH; CDR2 reads LQKENI. The CDR3 has 15 amino acids. V dropped 3 bases and J dropped 6 bases, with 17 bases sitting between them. CDR3 in DNA: TGTGCCAGCTCACCCCCGGGTGCTCTGGTAAATGGCTACACCTTC. Its protein is CASSPPGALVNGYTF. The full variable domain, its missing parts supplied by reference TRBV18 and TRBJ1-2, is NAGVMQNPRHLVRRRGQEARLRCSPMKGHSHVYWYRQLPEEGLKFMVYLQKENIIDESGMPKERFSAEFPKEGPSILRIQQVVRGDSAAYFCASSPPGALVNGYTFGSGTRLTVV.